This T cell receptor (beta chain) was captured in a study of T cells in Graves' hyperthyroidism and ophthalmopathy. The V gene's germline CDR1 is SGDLS and CDR2 YYNGEE. V trimming: 0 bases; J trimming: 6 bases; junction bases outside the gene matches: 4. The CDR3 runs 15 residues. RNA transcripts were the template for amplifying TCR beta CDR3 regions. The TCR CDR3 was amplified in a first-round RT-PCR using the HTBI primer set. MiXCR, run by TCRdb on the multiplex PCR reads, gives a single entry per CDR3 protein. Of about 610,000 distinct CDR3 sequences listed, 14% to 15% are singletons. This clonotype was found many times.

This chain links TRBV9 with TRBJ2-7; 12 positions match TRBD1. The receptor comes from a woman in her 40s with Graves' ophthalmopathy. Sequenced material: blood. CDR3 coding DNA: TGTGCCAGCAGCGTAGGAGGGACAGGGGGCGGCGAGCAGTACTTC. Its protein is CASSVGGTGGGEQYF.